The T cell receptor beta chain described here comes from a study of cytomegalovirus exposure and HLA in healthy donors. Study in general: The 100 to 150 validation repertoires used the same platform as the 666 first-cohort repertoires, a later analysis reported.

Of note for this clone: Its specificity is unknown.

Broader study findings: The study recorded 150 to 200 TCR beta chains that were cytomegalovirus-associated.

This CDR3 has 16 residues. Clones were sequenced by immunoSEQ multiplex PCR, and TCRdb holds only the in-frame ones, with some missing. This sample has about 70,000 clones; about 94% occur once, and the top ten carry 1.5% to 1.9%. The sample comprised PBMCs. The rearrangement uses TRBV21-1 and TRBJ2-1; TRBD2 is the table's D call and was not checked against the DNA. TRBV21-1 is listed as a pseudogene. The receptor's source is a man between 18 and 35 years old in good health and CMV-seropositive. In DNA, the CDR3 is TGTGCCAGCAGCAAAGTTTTGTGGGACGGGAGAAATGAGCAGTTCTTC. This codes for CASSKVLWDGRNEQFF.